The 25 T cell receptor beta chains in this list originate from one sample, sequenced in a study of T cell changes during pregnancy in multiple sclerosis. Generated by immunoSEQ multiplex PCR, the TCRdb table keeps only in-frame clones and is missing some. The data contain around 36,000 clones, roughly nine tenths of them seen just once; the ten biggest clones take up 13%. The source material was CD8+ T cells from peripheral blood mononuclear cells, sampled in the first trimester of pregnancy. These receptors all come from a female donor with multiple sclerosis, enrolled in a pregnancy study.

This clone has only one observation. CDR3 sequence reads: CANAVRTYNEQFF. As DNA, the CDR3 is TGTGCCAACGCCGTCAGGACATACAATGAGCAGTTCTTC. The chain combines TRBV2 with TRBJ2-1, with D tentatively TRBD1 (5 bases). CDR1 is SNHLY and CDR2 is FYNNEI in the germline V gene. This CDR3 contains 13 residues. The germline V and J ends were trimmed by 10 bases and 4 bases, with 14 bases remaining between them.

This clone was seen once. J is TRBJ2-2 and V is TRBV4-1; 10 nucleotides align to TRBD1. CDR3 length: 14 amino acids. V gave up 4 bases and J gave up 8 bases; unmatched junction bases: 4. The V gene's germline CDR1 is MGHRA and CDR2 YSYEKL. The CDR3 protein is CASSPGQGMGELFF. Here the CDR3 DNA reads TGCGCCAGCAGCCCGGGACAGGGGATGGGGGAGCTGTTTTTT.

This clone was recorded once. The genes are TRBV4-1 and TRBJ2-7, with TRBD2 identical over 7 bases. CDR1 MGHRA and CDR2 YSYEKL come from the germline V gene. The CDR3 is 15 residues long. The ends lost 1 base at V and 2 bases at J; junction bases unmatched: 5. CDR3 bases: TGCGCCAGCAGCCAAGCGGGGGGACTTACCTACGAGCAGTACTTC. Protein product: CASSQAGGLTYEQYF.

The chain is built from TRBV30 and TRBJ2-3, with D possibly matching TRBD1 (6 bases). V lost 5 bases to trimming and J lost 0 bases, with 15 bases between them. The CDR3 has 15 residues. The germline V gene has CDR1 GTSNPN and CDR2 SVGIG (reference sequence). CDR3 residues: CAWGRTAPSTDTQYF. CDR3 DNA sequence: TGTGCCTGGGGGCGGACAGCACCTAGCACAGATACGCAGTATTTT.

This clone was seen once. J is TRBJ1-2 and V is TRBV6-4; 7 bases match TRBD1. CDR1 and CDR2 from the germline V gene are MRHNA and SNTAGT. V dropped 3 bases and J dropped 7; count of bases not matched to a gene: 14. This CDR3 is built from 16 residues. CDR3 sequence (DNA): TGTGCCAGCAGTGAGAACAGGGGATCATTTTCTGGTGGCTACACCTTC. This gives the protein CASSENRGSFSGGYTF.

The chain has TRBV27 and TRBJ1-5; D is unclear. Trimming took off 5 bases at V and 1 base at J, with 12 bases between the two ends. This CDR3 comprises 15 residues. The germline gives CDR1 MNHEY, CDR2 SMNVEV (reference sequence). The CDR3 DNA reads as TGTGCCAGCAGTCAAGCCGGGGAGAGCAATCAGCCCCAGCATTTT. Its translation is CASSQAGESNQPQHF.

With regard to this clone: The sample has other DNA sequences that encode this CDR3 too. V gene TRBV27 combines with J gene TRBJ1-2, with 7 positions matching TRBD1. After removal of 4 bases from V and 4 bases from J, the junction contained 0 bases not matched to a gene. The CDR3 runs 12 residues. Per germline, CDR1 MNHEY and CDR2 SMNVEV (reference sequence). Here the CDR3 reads CASSSGGYGYTF. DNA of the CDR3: TGTGCCAGCAGTTCAGGGGGCTATGGCTACACCTTC.

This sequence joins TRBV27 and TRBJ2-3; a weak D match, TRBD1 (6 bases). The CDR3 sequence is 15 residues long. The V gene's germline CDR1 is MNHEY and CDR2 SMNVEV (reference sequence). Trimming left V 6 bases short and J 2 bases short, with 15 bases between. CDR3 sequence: CASRDETGLTDTQYF. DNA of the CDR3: TGTGCCAGCAGGGACGAGACAGGCCTCACAGATACGCAGTATTTT.

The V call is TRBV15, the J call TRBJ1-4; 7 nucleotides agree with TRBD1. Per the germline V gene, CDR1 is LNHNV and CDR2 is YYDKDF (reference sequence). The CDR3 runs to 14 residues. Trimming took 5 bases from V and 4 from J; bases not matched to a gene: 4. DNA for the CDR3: TGTGCCACCAGCTTCGGGACAGATAATGAAAAACTGTTTTTT. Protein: CATSFGTDNEKLFF.

CDR3 in DNA: TGTGCCAGCAGTGGGACTAGCGGGGGGGCAGATACGCAGTATTTT. Its translation: CASSGTSGGADTQYF. V usage is TRBV6-1 and J usage is TRBJ2-3; 15 nucleotides align to TRBD2. Germline V gene sequence: CDR1 MNHNS, CDR2 SASEGT. There are 15 residues in the CDR3. Trimming removed 4 bases from V and 4 bases from J; junction bases left unmatched: 0.

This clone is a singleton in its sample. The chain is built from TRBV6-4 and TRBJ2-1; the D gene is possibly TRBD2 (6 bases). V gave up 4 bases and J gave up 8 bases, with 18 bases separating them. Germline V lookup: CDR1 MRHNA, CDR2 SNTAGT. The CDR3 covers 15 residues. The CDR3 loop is CASSASAGLADEQFF. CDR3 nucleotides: TGTGCCAGCAGTGCCAGTGCGGGGCTTGCGGATGAGCAGTTCTTC.

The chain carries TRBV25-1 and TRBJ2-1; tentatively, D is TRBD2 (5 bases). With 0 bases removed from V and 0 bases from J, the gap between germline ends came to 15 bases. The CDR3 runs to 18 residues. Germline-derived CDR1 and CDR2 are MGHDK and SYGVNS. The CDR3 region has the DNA TGTGCCAGCAGTGAATATTTCAGCGGCAACTCCTCCTACAATGAGCAGTTCTTC. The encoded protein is CASSEYFSGNSSYNEQFF.

The CDR3 DNA is TGTGCCAGCAGTTACTCTGGGACAAGCACAGATACGCAGTATTTT. Its translation is CASSYSGTSTDTQYF. The V and J genes are TRBV6-5 and TRBJ2-3; weak D call: TRBD1 (6 bases). CDR1 and CDR2 from the germline V gene are MNHEY and SVGAGI. V shed 0 bases and J shed 0 bases, with 7 bases lying between them. The length of the CDR3 is 15 residues.

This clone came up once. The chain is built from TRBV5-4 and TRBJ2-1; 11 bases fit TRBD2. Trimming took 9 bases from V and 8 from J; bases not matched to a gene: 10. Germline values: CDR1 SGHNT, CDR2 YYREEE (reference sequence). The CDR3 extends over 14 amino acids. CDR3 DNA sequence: TGTGCCATCCGGATTAGCGGGGGGGTAGATGAGCAGTTCTTC. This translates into CAIRISGGVDEQFF.

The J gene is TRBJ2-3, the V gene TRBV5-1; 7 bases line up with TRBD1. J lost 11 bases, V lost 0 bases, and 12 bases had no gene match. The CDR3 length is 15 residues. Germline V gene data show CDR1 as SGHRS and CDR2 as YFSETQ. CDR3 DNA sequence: TGCGCCAGCAGCTTGGAAGTGGGACAGCCTGTTGGGCAGTATTTT. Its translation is CASSLEVGQPVGQYF.

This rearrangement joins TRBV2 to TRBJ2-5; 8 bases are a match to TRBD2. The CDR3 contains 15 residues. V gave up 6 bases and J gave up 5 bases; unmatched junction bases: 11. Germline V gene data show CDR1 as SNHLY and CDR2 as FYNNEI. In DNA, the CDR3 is TGTGCCAGCAGCGATCCTCGGGGGGGAGGGGAGACCCAGTACTTC. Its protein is CASSDPRGGGETQYF. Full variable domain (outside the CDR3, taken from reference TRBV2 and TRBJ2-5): EPEVTQTPSHQVTQMGQEVILRCVPISNHLYFYWYRQILGQKVEFLVSFYNNEISEKSEIFDDQFSVERPDGSNFTLKIRSTKLEDSAMYFCASSDPRGGGETQYFGPGTRLLVL.

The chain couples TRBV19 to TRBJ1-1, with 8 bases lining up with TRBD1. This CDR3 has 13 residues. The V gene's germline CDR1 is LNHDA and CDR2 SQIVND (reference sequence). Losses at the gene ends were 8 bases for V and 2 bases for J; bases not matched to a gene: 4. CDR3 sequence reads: CASSTGGNTEAFF. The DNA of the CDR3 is TGTGCCAGTTCTACAGGGGGAAACACTGAAGCTTTCTTT.

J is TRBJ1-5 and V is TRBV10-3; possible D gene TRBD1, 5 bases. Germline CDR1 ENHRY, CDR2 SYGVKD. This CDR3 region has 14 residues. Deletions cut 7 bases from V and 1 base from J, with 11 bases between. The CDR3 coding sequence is TGTGCCATCAACACAGGAGACAGCAATCAGCCCCAGCATTTT. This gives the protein CAINTGDSNQPQHF.

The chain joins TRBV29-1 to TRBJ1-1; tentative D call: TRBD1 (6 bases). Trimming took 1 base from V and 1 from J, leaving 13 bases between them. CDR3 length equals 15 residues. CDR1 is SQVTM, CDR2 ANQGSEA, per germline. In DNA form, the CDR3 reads TGCAGCGTTGAAGCACCGGGACAAGGGAACACTGAAGCTTTCTTT. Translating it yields CSVEAPGQGNTEAFF.

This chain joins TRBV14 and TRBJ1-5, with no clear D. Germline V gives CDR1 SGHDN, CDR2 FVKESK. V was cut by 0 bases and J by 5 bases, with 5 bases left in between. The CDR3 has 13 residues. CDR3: CASSQEAHQPQHF. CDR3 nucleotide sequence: TGTGCCAGCAGCCAAGAGGCCCATCAGCCCCAGCATTTT. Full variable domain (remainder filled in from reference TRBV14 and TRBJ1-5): EAGVTQFPSHSVIEKGQTVTLRCDPISGHDNLYWYRRVMGKEIKFLLHFVKESKQDESGMPNNRFLAERTGGTYSTLKVQPAELEDSGVYFCASSQEAHQPQHFGDGTRLSIL.

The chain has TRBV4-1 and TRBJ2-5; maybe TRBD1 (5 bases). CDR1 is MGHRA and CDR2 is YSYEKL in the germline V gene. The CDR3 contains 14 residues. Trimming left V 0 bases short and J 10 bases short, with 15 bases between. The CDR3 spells CASSQDPQGLIQYF. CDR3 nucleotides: TGCGCCAGCAGCCAAGATCCTCAGGGTTTAATCCAGTACTTC.

CDR3 residues: CASSDPSEGWRPLHF. DNA for the CDR3: TGTGCCAGCAGTGACCCCTCGGAGGGATGGCGACCCCTCCACTTT. This chain joins TRBV6-1 and TRBJ1-6; D call uncertain. The germline V gene encodes CDR1 MNHNS and CDR2 SASEGT. Trimming left V 3 bases short and J 12 bases short, with 18 bases between. The CDR3 has 15 amino acids.

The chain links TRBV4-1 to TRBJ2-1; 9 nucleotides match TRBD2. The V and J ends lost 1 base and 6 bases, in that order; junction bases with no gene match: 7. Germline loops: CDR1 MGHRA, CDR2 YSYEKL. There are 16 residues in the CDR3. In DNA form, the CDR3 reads TGCGCCAGCAGCCAAGTGGGTGCGGGGGGGATCAATGAGCAGTTCTTC. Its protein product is CASSQVGAGGINEQFF.

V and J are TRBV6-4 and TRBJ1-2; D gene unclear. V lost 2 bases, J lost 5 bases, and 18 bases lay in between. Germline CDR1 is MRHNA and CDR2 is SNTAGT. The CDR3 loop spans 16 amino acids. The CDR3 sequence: CASSDTIQSNWYGYTF. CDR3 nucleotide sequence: TGTGCCAGCAGTGACACGATCCAGTCAAATTGGTATGGCTACACCTTC.

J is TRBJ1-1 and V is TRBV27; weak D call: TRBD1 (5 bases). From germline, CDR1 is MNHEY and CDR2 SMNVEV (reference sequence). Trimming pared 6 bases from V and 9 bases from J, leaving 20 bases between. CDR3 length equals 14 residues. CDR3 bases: TGTGCCAGCAGCCCCGGGGGAGGGGTTGCTAAAGCTTTCTTT. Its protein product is CASSPGGGVAKAFF.